The 30 T cell receptor beta chains given below trace back to one sample, sequenced in a study of T cell repertoires in cytomegalovirus infection. TCRdb reprocessed the reads with MiXCR, giving one entry per CDR3 protein. This table holds some 940,000 distinct CDR3 sequences, 31% found once. Antigen specificity for these receptors is unknown. The sample was cultured CD8+ T cells from PBMCs, taken from culture after CMV antigen stimulation. The receptors come from a human donor in good health (CMV status not recorded). Some clones in this sample may be carry-over from other donors' samples.

The CDR3 loop reads CASSYGQGVAGYTF. CDR3 coding DNA: TGTGCCAGCAGTTACGGTCAGGGGGTGGCCGGCTACACCTTC. The chain links TRBV6-6 to TRBJ1-2; 7 bases are a match to TRBD1. This CDR3 spans 14 amino acids. Germline V gene data show CDR1 as MNHNY and CDR2 as SVGAGI (reference sequence). The ends lost 2 bases at V and 8 bases at J; junction bases unmatched: 8.

This clonotype was recorded a few times. The CDR3 loop is CASSLGVAAYNEQFF. CDR3 bases: TGCGCCAGCAGCTTGGGGGTGGCAGCATACAATGAGCAGTTCTTC. V usage is TRBV5-1 and J usage is TRBJ2-1; D remains ambiguous. The length of the CDR3 is 15 residues. Germline CDR1 is SGHRS and CDR2 is YFSETQ. The V end lost 0 bases, the J end lost 4 bases, and 11 bases lay between the germline ends.

This rearrangement joins TRBV7-6 to TRBJ2-1; unclear D gene. The V and J ends lost 4 bases and 7 bases respectively, with 8 bases between them. The CDR3 extends over 12 amino acids. The germline CDR1 and CDR2 sequences are SGHVS and FNYEAQ. The CDR3 here is CASSYAFNEQFF. CDR3 sequence (DNA): TGTGCCAGCAGCTACGCCTTTAATGAGCAGTTCTTC.

The chain employs TRBV15 and TRBJ2-1, with a tentative D call TRBD2 (5 bases). The CDR3 contains 15 residues. Germline V gives CDR1 LNHNV, CDR2 YYDKDF (reference sequence). V lost 1 base to trimming and J lost 6 bases, with 13 bases between them. CDR3: CATSRGPSRINEQFF. Here the CDR3 DNA reads TGTGCCACCAGCAGAGGTCCTAGCCGTATCAATGAGCAGTTCTTC.

This clonotype was seen more than once but under ten times. The CDR3 DNA sequence: TGTGCCAGCAGTTACAAAAATCACAGGTCCTACGAGCAGTACTTC. It specifies CASSYKNHRSYEQYF. The chain has TRBV6-5 and TRBJ2-7, with D possibly being TRBD1 (5 bases). The germline V and J ends were trimmed by 2 bases and 1 base, with 12 bases remaining between them. This CDR3 comprises 15 residues. Per the germline V gene, CDR1 is MNHEY and CDR2 is SVGAGI.

The V gene is TRBV5-6, the J gene TRBJ2-1, with D perhaps TRBD1 (6 bases). This CDR3 has 14 amino acids. Trimming left V 5 bases short and J 4 bases short, with 13 bases between. The germline V gene has CDR1 SGHDT and CDR2 YYEEEE. The CDR3 DNA is TGTGCCAGCAGTTCTGACAGGCCATACAATGAGCAGTTCTTC. This encodes CASSSDRPYNEQFF. Full variable domain (outside the CDR3, taken from reference TRBV5-6 and TRBJ2-1): DAGVTQSPTHLIKTRGQQVTLRCSPKSGHDTVSWYQQALGQGPQFIFQYYEEEERQRGNFPDRFSGHQFPNYSSELNVNALLLGDSALYLCASSSDRPYNEQFFGPGTRLTVL.

This clonotype appeared a few times. The rearrangement uses TRBV6-2 or TRBV6-3 and TRBJ1-2, with 9 bases matching TRBD1. With V trimmed by 2 bases and J by 3 bases, 4 bases remained unmatched. The CDR3 has 15 amino acids. CDR1 and CDR2 (germline): MNHEY, SVGEGT. DNA of the CDR3: TGTGCCAGCAGTTACAACAGGGGGCGCGACTATGGCTACACCTTC. Amino acids: CASSYNRGRDYGYTF.

Turning to this clonotype: A much bigger clone sits one base away, suggesting this may be a read error. V and J are TRBV18 and TRBJ1-2, with a possible D match to TRBD1 (5 bases). This CDR3 region has 14 residues. The ends were cut back, 0 bases at V and 7 bases at J, with 12 bases in the middle. Germline CDR1 and CDR2: KGHSH and LQKENI. The CDR3 protein is CASSPPTESCGYTF. Here the CDR3 DNA reads TGTGCCAGCTCACCACCGACAGAGTCCTGTGGCTACACCTTC.

This chain joins TRBV19 and TRBJ2-3; 10 positions agree with TRBD2. CDR3 length: 17 amino acids. Germline assignment: CDR1 LNHDA and CDR2 SQIVND (reference sequence). V gave up 0 bases and J gave up 5 bases; unmatched junction bases: 8. In DNA, the CDR3 is TGTGCCAGTAGTATAGATCGGAGCGGGGGGGCCGTAGATACGCAGTATTTT. It is translated as CASSIDRSGGAVDTQYF.

The rearrangement joins TRBV19 to TRBJ2-7, with D maybe TRBD1 (5 bases). Deletions cut 3 bases from V and 2 bases from J, with 8 bases between. CDR3 size: 13 residues. Looked up from germline, CDR1 is LNHDA and CDR2 is SQIVND (reference sequence). CDR3 residues: CASSMGRAYEQYF. The CDR3 DNA is TGTGCCAGTAGTATGGGCAGGGCCTACGAGCAGTACTTC. Variable domain in full (rest from reference TRBV19 and TRBJ2-7): DGGITQSPKYLFRKEGQNVTLSCEQNLNHDAMYWYRQDPGQGLRLIYYSQIVNDFQKGDIAEGYSVSREKKESFPLTVTSAQKNPTAFYLCASSMGRAYEQYFGPGTRLTVT.

For the CDR3, the DNA is TGTGCCAGCAGTGAAGCGGGACAGCCCGAAGGGGTTTATAATTCACCCCTCCACTTT. It encodes CASSEAGQPEGVYNSPLHF. The chain links TRBV25-1 to TRBJ1-6; 7 nucleotides agree with TRBD1. Unmatched junction bases numbered 14, after V lost 2 bases and J lost 4 bases. The CDR3 runs 19 residues. From germline, CDR1 is MGHDK and CDR2 SYGVNS.

The chain combines TRBV14 with TRBJ2-1; D is ambiguous. Trimming left V 0 bases short and J 7 bases short, with 13 bases between. CDR3 size: 15 residues. Germline assignment: CDR1 SGHDN and CDR2 FVKESK. In DNA, the CDR3 is TGTGCCAGCAGCCAAGATGTGCAGGTTCGGAATGAGCAGTTCTTC. As protein: CASSQDVQVRNEQFF.

This clonotype occurred a few times. This may be a read error: a much more frequent sequence differs by one nucleotide. CDR3 loop: CASSVETGELFF. DNA of the CDR3: TGTGCCAGCAGCGTAGAAACCGGGGAGCTGTTTTTT. This chain connects TRBV9 to TRBJ2-2; D gene unclear. This CDR3 is built from 12 residues. From germline, CDR1 is SGDLS and CDR2 YYNGEE. Trimming removed 0 bases from V and 5 bases from J, with 2 bases in between.

The J gene is TRBJ1-1, the V gene TRBV4-1, with TRBD1 as a possible D gene (5 bases). The ends were cut back, 0 bases at V and 1 base at J, with 12 bases in the middle. The CDR3 has 16 amino acids. The germline V gene has CDR1 MGHRA and CDR2 YSYEKL. The CDR3 DNA reads as TGCGCCAGCAGCCAAGATGGTACAGGCCCGAACACTGAAGCTTTCTTT. This translates into CASSQDGTGPNTEAFF.

The chain carries TRBV6-2 or TRBV6-3 and TRBJ2-7, with D perhaps matching TRBD2 (5 bases). This CDR3 spans 12 amino acids. V was clipped by 4 bases and J by 5 bases, with 9 bases between them. Germline loops: CDR1 MNHEY, CDR2 SVGEGT. In nucleotides, the CDR3 is TGTGCCAGCAGTTCCCTCGGGGACGAGCAGTACTTC. Amino acids: CASSSLGDEQYF.

This chain uses TRBV9 with TRBJ2-1; 12 bases agree with TRBD2. This CDR3 is built from 18 residues. Per the germline V gene, CDR1 is SGDLS and CDR2 is YYNGEE. Trimming removed 0 bases from V and 0 bases from J; junction bases left unmatched: 4. The CDR3 DNA reads TGTGCCAGCAGCGTAGTTCTAGCGGGGGGGAGCTCCTACAATGAGCAGTTCTTC. Translated, it gives CASSVVLAGGSSYNEQFF.

This chain links TRBV12-3 or TRBV12-4 with TRBJ1-1; D unresolved. V lost 3 bases to trimming and J lost 5 bases, with 22 bases between them. This CDR3 is 17 amino acids long. The chain's CDR3 is CASSFGEVNYPETEAFF. For the CDR3, the DNA is TGTGCCAGCAGTTTCGGGGAGGTCAATTATCCGGAAACTGAAGCTTTCTTT.

The J gene is TRBJ1-4, the V gene TRBV15; TRBD1 might be the D (6 bases). The CDR3 is made up of 16 amino acids. V lost 2 bases and J 9 bases, leaving 19 bases between the germline ends. CDR1 is LNHNV and CDR2 is YYDKDF in the germline V gene (reference sequence). CDR3 amino acids: CATSRKTYREDKKLFF. The DNA for the CDR3 is TGTGCCACCAGCAGAAAAACGTACAGGGAGGATAAAAAACTGTTTTTT.

J is TRBJ1-5 and V is TRBV20-1; 9 bases are a match to TRBD1. V was pared by 3 bases and J by 6 bases, with 6 bases of the junction left unmatched. The CDR3 contains 14 residues. Germline CDR1 reads DFQATT; CDR2 reads SNEGSKA (reference sequence). CDR3 DNA sequence: TGCAGTGCTAGTAACAGGGGGCTAGGTCAGCCCCAGCATTTT. Protein product: CSASNRGLGQPQHF.

This clonotype was observed a handful of times. The chain combines TRBV20-1 with TRBJ1-1; D unclear. The germline V gene has CDR1 DFQATT and CDR2 SNEGSKA (reference sequence). The V end lost 0 bases, the J end lost 6 bases, and 17 bases lay between the germline ends. The CDR3 sequence is 15 residues long. The CDR3 bases are TGCAGTGCTAGAGATTGGCGAGAGCAGGTCTCTGAAGCTTTCTTT. It is translated as CSARDWREQVSEAFF.

V is TRBV27 and J is TRBJ1-1; the D gene is possibly TRBD1 (5 bases). Germline V gene sequence: CDR1 MNHEY, CDR2 SMNVEV (reference sequence). The CDR3 runs to 15 residues. Between the trimmed V and J ends, which lost 0 bases and 1 base, there was a span of 9 bases. CDR3 loop: CASSLSTAPNTEAFF. CDR3 bases: TGTGCCAGCAGTTTATCGACAGCACCGAACACTGAAGCTTTCTTT.

The rearrangement uses TRBV12-5 and TRBJ1-1; tentative D call: TRBD1 (5 bases). Germline V gives CDR1 LGHNT, CDR2 FRNRAP. There are 15 residues in the CDR3. V lost 3 bases to trimming and J lost 3 bases, with 14 bases between them. For the CDR3, the DNA is TGTGCTAGTGGTTTTATAGGGGCTGGGGACACTGAAGCTTTCTTT. As protein: CASGFIGAGDTEAFF.

The J gene is TRBJ2-5, the V gene TRBV27; 7 nucleotides match TRBD2. The length of the CDR3 is 15 residues. Germline CDR1 MNHEY, CDR2 SMNVEV (reference sequence). V dropped 10 bases and J dropped 3; count of bases not matched to a gene: 14. This chain's CDR3 is CATAGGGERKETQYF. For the CDR3, the DNA is TGTGCCACTGCTGGGGGGGGGGAAAGAAAAGAGACCCAGTACTTC.

This clonotype showed up just a few times. In DNA, the CDR3 is TGCAGTGCTAGGGGGACATCTCCAACTAGCACAGATACGCAGTATTTT. Translation gives CSARGTSPTSTDTQYF. The chain combines TRBV20-1 with TRBJ2-3; tentatively, D is TRBD1 (6 bases). The V end was cut by 3 bases, the J end by 0 bases, with 16 bases between. Germline V gives CDR1 DFQATT, CDR2 SNEGSKA (reference sequence). The CDR3 extends over 16 amino acids.

This clonotype was seen more than once but under ten times. This chain connects TRBV12-3 or TRBV12-4 to TRBJ1-2; 7 bases line up with TRBD1. V gave up 3 bases and J gave up 4 bases; unmatched junction bases: 11. The CDR3 spans 16 residues. The CDR3 is CASSFGQDPFFYGYTF. DNA of the CDR3: TGTGCCAGCAGTTTTGGACAGGACCCATTTTTCTATGGCTACACCTTC.

The chain joins TRBV27 to TRBJ2-1, with D possibly being TRBD2 (7 bases). The CDR3 is 14 amino acids. Germline V lookup: CDR1 MNHEY, CDR2 SMNVEV (reference sequence). Trimming removed 3 bases at V and 6 bases at J, with 12 bases between. DNA of the CDR3: TGTGCCAGCAGTTTCGGACTAGGGGGCAATGAGCAGTTCTTC. Protein sequence: CASSFGLGGNEQFF.

The sample holds a few counts of this clonotype. The gene calls are TRBV6-5 and TRBJ1-1; 10 nucleotides match TRBD1. The CDR3 totals 16 residues. V gave up 4 bases and J gave up 0 bases; unmatched junction bases: 5. Germline lookup yields CDR1 MNHEY and CDR2 SVGAGI. The CDR3 DNA reads as TGTGCCAGCAGTTTCCCCGGGACAGGGGTGAACACTGAAGCTTTCTTT. It yields the protein CASSFPGTGVNTEAFF.

This clonotype appeared many times. The CDR3 reads CASSLAPGYEQYV. As DNA, the CDR3 is TGTGCCAGCAGCTTAGCCCCAGGGTACGAGCAGTACGTC. The rearrangement joins TRBV7-6 to TRBJ2-7; TRBD1 might be the D (5 bases). Germline V gives CDR1 SGHVS, CDR2 FNYEAQ. V shed 0 bases and J shed 4 bases, with 7 bases lying between them. This CDR3 has 13 amino acids.

This clonotype has ten or more counts. The genes are TRBV7-2 and TRBJ2-1, with D tentatively TRBD1 (6 bases). The germline V and J ends were trimmed by 6 bases and 12 bases, with 12 bases remaining between them. Germline V gives CDR1 SGHTA, CDR2 FQGNSA. The CDR3 spans 11 residues. The CDR3 bases are TGTGCCAGCAGACTGGGCAGGGGGCAGTTCTTC. It specifies CASRLGRGQFF.

The chain is built from TRBV7-8 and TRBJ2-1, with D unresolved. V lost 4 bases and J 4 bases, leaving 8 bases between the germline ends. The CDR3 runs to 13 residues. Per germline, CDR1 SGHVS and CDR2 FQNEAQ. In nucleotides, the CDR3 is TGTGCCAGCAGCTCAGATCAGTACAATGAGCAGTTCTTC. Residues: CASSSDQYNEQFF.